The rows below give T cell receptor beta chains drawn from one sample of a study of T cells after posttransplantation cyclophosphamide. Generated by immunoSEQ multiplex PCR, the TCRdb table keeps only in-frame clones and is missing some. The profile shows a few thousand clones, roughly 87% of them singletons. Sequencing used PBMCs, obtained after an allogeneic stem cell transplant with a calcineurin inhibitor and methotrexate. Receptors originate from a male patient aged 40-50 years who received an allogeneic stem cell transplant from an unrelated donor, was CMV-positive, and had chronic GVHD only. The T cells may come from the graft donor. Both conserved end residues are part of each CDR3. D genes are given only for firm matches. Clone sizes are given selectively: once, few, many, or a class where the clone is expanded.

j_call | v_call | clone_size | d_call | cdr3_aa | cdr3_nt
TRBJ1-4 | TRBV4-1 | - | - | CASSQGGGELVKLFF | TGCGCCAGCAGCCAAGGAGGGGGTGAACTTGTAAAACTGTTTTTT
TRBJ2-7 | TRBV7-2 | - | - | CASRGKGGTYEQYF | TGTGCCAGCCGGGGCAAGGGAGGTACCTACGAGCAGTACTTC
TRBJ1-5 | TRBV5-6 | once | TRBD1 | CASSLGQGSQPQHF | TGTGCCAGCAGCTTGGGACAGGGGAGCCAGCCCCAGCATTTT
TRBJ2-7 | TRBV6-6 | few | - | CASSSSHYEQYF | TGTGCCAGCAGTTCCTCCCATTACGAGCAGTACTTC
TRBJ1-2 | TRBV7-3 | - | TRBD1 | CASSEGQGADYGYTF | TGTGCCAGCAGCGAGGGACAGGGAGCCGACTATGGCTACACCTTC
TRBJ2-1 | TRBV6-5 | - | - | CASSYSGSSYNEQFF | TGTGCCAGCAGTTACTCGGGCAGCTCCTACAATGAGCAGTTCTTC
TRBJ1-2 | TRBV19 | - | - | CASSIDLQGPRGYTF | TGTGCCAGTAGTATAGATCTTCAGGGGCCGAGGGGCTACACCTTC
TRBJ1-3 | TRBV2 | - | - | CARARGGNGNTIYF | TGTGCCCGAGCGAGGGGGGGCAATGGAAACACCATATATTTT
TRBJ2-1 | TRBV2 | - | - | CASSPARGSYNEQFF | TGTGCCAGCAGTCCCGCTAGAGGGTCCTACAATGAGCAGTTCTTC
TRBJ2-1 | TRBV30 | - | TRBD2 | CAWTSGSINEQFF | TGTGCCTGGACCAGCGGGAGTATCAATGAGCAGTTCTTC
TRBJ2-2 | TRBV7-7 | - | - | CASSFGITGELFF | TGTGCCAGCAGCTTCGGGATTACCGGGGAGCTGTTTTTT
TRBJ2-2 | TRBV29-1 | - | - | CSVFPENTGELFF | TGCAGCGTATTTCCAGAGAACACCGGGGAGCTGTTTTTT
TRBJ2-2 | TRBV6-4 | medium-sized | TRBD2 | CASSDSSGSTGELFF | TGTGCCAGCAGTGACTCTAGCGGGAGCACCGGGGAGCTGTTTTTT
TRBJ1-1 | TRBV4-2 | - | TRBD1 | CASSQSDREGTEAFF | TGTGCCAGCAGCCAAAGTGACAGGGAAGGCACTGAAGCTTTCTTT
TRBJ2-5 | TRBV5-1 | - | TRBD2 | CASSRGLAGDETQYF | TGCGCCAGCAGCAGGGGACTAGCGGGAGACGAGACCCAGTACTTC
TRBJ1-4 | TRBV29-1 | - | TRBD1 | CSVGDRGKEKLFF | TGCAGCGTCGGCGACAGGGGAAAAGAAAAACTGTTTTTT
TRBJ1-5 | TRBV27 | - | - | CASSDSNNQPQHF | TGTGCCAGCAGTGACAGTAACAATCAGCCCCAGCATTTT
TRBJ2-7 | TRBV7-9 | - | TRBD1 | CASSHRDRGREQYF | TGTGCCAGCAGCCACCGGGACAGGGGGCGCGAGCAGTACTTC
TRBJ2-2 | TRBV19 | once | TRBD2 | CASSRLAGATPGELFF | TGTGCCAGTAGTAGACTAGCGGGAGCTACACCCGGGGAGCTGTTTTTT
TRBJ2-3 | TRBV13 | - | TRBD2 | CASSSAGGADTQYF | TGTGCCAGCAGCTCGGCGGGGGGCGCAGATACGCAGTATTTT
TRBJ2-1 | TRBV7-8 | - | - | CASSWTADSYNEQFF | TGTGCCAGCAGCTGGACAGCTGACTCCTACAATGAGCAGTTCTTC
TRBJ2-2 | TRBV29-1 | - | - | CSGWDTFGELFF | TGCAGCGGATGGGACACTTTCGGGGAGCTGTTTTTT